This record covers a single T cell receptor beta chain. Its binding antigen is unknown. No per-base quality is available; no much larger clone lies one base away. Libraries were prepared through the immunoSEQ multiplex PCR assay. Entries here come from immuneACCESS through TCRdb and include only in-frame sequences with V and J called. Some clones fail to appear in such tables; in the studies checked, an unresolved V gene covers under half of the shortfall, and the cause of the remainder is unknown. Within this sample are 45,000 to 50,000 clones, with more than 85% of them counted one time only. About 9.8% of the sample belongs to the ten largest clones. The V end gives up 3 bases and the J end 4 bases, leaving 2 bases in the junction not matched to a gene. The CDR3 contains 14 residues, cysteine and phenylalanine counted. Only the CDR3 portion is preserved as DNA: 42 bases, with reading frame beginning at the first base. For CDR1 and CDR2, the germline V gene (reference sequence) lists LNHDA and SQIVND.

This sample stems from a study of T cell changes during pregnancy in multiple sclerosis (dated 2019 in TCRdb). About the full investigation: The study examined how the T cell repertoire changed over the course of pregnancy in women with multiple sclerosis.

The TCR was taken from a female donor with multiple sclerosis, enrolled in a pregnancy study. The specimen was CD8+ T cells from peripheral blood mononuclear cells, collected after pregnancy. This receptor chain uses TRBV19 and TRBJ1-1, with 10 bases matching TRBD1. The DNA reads TGTGCCAGTAGTATGGGACAGGGGATCACTGAAGCTTTCTTT. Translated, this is CASSMGQGITEAFF.